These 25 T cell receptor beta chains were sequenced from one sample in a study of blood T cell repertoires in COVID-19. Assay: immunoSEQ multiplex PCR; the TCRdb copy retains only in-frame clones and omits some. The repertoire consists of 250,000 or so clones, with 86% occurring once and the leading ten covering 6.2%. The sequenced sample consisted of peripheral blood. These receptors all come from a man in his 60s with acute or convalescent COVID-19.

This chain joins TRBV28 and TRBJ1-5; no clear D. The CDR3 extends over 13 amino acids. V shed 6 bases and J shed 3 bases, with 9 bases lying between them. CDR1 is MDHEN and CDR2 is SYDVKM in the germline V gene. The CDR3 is CASSLTVNQPQHF. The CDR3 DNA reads TGTGCCAGCAGCCTTACAGTCAATCAGCCCCAGCATTTT.

CDR3 nucleotides: TGTGCCAGCAGTTCAACAGGGACCCAATCCTACGAGCAGTACTTC. It translates to CASSSTGTQSYEQYF. This chain joins TRBV27 and TRBJ2-7, with D possibly matching TRBD1 (6 bases). Looked up from germline, CDR1 is MNHEY and CDR2 is SMNVEV (reference sequence). V lost 4 bases and J 1 base, leaving 14 bases between the germline ends. The CDR3 extends over 15 amino acids.

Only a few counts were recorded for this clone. The CDR3 bases are TGTGCCAGCAGTTCCCTCAAGCGGGAGGCCGACTACGAGCAGTACTTC. Its translation is CASSSLKREADYEQYF. The V gene is TRBV28, the J gene TRBJ2-7; 9 nucleotides match TRBD2. V lost 4 bases to trimming and J lost 3 bases; unmatched junction nucleotides: 10. The CDR3 spans 16 residues. Germline CDR1 is MDHEN and CDR2 is SYDVKM.

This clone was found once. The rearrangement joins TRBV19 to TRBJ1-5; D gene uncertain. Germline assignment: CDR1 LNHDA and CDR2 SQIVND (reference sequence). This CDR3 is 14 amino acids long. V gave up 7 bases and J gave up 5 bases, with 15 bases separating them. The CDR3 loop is CASTEGRRYQPQHF. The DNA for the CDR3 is TGTGCCAGTACCGAAGGGAGGAGGTATCAGCCCCAGCATTTT.

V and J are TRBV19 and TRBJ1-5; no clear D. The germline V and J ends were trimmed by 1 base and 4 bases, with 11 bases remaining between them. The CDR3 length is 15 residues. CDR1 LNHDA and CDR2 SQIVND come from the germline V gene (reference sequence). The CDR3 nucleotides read TGTGCCAGTAGTATAGGAAACAGCCCTAATCAGCCCCAGCATTTT. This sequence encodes CASSIGNSPNQPQHF.

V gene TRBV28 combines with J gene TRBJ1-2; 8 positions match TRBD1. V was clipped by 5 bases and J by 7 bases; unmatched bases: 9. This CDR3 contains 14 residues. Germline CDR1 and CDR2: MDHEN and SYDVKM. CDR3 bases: TGTGCCAGCAGTGCCCCCAGGGGGCGAAGTGGCTACACCTTC. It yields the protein CASSAPRGRSGYTF.

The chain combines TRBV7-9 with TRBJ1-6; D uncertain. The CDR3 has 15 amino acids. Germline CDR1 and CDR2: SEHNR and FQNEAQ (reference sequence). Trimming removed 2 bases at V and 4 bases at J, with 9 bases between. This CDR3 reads CASSLSGVYNSPLHF. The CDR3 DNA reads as TGTGCCAGCAGCTTATCCGGGGTTTATAATTCACCCCTCCACTTT.

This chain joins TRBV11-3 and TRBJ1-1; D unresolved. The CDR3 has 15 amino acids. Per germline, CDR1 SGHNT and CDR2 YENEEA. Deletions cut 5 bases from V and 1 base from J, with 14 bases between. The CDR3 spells CASSKSAQQNTEAFF. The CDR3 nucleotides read TGTGCCAGCAGCAAGTCGGCACAGCAGAACACTGAAGCTTTCTTT.

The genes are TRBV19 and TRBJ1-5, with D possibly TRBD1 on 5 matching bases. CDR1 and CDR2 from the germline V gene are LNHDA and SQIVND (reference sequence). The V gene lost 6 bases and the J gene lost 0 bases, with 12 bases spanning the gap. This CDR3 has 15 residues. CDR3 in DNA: TGTGCCAGTAGCTCTTCAGGGATTAGCAATCAGCCCCAGCATTTT. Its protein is CASSSSGISNQPQHF.

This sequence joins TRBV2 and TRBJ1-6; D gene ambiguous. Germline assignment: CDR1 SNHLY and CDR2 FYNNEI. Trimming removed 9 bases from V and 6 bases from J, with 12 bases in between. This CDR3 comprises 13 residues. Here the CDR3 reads CASIPESNSPLHF. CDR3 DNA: TGTGCCAGTATACCAGAAAGTAATTCACCCCTCCACTTT. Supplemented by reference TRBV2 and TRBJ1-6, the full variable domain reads EPEVTQTPSHQVTQMGQEVILRCVPISNHLYFYWYRQILGQKVEFLVSFYNNEISEKSEIFDDQFSVERPDGSNFTLKIRSTKLEDSAMYFCASIPESNSPLHFGNGTRLTVT.

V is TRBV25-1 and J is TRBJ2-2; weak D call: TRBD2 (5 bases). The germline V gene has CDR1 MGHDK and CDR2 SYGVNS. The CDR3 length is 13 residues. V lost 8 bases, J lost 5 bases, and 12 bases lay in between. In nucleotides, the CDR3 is TGTGCCAGCTCGGGGATGGGTACCGGGGAGCTGTTTTTT. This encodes CASSGMGTGELFF. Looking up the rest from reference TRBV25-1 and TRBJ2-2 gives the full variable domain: EADIYQTPRYLVIGTGKKITLECSQTMGHDKMYWYQQDPGMELHLIHYSYGVNSTEKGDLSSESTVSRIRTEHFPLTLESARPSHTSQYLCASSGMGTGELFFGEGSRLTVL.

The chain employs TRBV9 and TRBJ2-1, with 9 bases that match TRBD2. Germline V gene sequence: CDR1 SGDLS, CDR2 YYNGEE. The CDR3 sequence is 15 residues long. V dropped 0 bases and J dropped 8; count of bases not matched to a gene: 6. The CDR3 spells CASSVEVAGVDEQFF. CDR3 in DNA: TGTGCCAGCAGCGTAGAAGTAGCGGGAGTGGATGAGCAGTTCTTC. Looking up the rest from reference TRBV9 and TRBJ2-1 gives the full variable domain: DSGVTQTPKHLITATGQRVTLRCSPRSGDLSVYWYQQSLDQGLQFLIQYYNGEERAKGNILERFSAQQFPDLHSELNLSSLELGDSALYFCASSVEVAGVDEQFFGPGTRLTVL.

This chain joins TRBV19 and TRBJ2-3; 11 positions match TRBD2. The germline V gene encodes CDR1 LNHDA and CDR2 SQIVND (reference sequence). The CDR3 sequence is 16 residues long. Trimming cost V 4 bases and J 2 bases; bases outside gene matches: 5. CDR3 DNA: TGTGCCAGTAGTAGCACTAGCGGGGGAAACACAGATACGCAGTATTTT. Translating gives CASSSTSGGNTDTQYF. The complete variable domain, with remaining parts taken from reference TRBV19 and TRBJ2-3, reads DGGITQSPKYLFRKEGQNVTLSCEQNLNHDAMYWYRQDPGQGLRLIYYSQIVNDFQKGDIAEGYSVSREKKESFPLTVTSAQKNPTAFYLCASSSTSGGNTDTQYFGPGTRLTVL.

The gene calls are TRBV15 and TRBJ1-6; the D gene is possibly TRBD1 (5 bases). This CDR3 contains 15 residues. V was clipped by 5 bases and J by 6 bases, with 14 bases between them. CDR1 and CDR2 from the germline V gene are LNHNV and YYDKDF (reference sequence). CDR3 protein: CATSSRRGGNSPLHF. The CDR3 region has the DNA TGTGCCACCAGCTCACGCCGCGGGGGTAATTCACCCCTCCACTTT.

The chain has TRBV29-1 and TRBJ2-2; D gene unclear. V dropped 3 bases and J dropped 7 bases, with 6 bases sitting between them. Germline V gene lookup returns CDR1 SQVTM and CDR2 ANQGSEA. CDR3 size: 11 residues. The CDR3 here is CSVDTVGELFF. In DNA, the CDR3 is TGCAGCGTTGATACAGTCGGGGAGCTGTTTTTT.

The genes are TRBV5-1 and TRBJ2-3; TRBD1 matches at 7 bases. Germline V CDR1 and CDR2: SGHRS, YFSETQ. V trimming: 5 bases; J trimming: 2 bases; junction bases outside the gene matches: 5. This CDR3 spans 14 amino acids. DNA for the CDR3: TGCGCCAGCAGGCCCGGGACAGCCACAGATACGCAGTATTTT. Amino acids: CASRPGTATDTQYF.

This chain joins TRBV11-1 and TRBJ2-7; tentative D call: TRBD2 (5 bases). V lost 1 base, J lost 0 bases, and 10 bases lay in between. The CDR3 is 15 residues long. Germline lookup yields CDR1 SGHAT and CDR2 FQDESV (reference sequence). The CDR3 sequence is CASSLVARSSYEQYF. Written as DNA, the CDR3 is TGTGCCAGCAGCTTAGTAGCGAGAAGCTCCTACGAGCAGTACTTC.

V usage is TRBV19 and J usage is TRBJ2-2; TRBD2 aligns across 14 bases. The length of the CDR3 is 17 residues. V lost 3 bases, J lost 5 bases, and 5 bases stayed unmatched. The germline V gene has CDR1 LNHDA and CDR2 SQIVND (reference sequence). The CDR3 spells CASSIVGTSGSTGELFF. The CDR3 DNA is TGTGCCAGTAGTATTGTCGGGACTAGCGGGAGTACCGGGGAGCTGTTTTTT. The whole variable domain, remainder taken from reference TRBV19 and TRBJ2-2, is DGGITQSPKYLFRKEGQNVTLSCEQNLNHDAMYWYRQDPGQGLRLIYYSQIVNDFQKGDIAEGYSVSREKKESFPLTVTSAQKNPTAFYLCASSIVGTSGSTGELFFGEGSRLTVL.

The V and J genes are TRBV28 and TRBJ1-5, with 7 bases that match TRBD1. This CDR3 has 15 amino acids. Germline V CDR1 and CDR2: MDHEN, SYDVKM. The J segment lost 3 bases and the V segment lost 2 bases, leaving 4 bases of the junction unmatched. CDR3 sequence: CASSLGTVYNQPQHF. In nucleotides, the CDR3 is TGTGCCAGCAGTTTAGGGACAGTTTACAATCAGCCCCAGCATTTT.

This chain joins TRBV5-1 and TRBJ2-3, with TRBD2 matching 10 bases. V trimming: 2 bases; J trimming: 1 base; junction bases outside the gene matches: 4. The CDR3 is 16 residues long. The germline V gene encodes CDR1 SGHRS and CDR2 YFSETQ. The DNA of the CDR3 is TGCGCCAGCAGCTTAAATGGACTAGCGGGCACAGATACGCAGTATTTT. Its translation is CASSLNGLAGTDTQYF.

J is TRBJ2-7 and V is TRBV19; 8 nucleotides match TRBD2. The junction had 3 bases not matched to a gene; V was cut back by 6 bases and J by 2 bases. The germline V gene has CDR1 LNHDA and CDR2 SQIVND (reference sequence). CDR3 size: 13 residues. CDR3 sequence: CASSKRGPYEQYF. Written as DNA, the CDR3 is TGTGCCAGTAGCAAGCGGGGGCCCTACGAGCAGTACTTC.

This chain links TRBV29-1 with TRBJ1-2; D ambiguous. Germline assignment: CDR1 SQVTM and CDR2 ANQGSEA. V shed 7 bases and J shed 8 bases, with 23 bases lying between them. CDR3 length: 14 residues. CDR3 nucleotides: TGCAGCGCCTACACGGACTCAAAGGATAGAGGCTACACCTTC. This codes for CSAYTDSKDRGYTF.

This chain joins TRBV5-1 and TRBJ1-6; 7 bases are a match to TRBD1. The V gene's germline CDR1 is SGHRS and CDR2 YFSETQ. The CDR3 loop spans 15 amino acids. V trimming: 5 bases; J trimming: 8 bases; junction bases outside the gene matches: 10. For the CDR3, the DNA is TGCGCCAGCAGATTGATTCAGGGGGAGGATTCACCCCTCCACTTT. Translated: CASRLIQGEDSPLHF.

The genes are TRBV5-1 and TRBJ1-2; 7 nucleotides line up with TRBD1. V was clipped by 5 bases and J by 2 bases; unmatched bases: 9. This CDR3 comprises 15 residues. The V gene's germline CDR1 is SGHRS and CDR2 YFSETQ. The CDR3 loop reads CASRYPGQSNYGYTF. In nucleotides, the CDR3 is TGCGCCAGCAGATACCCGGGACAGTCGAACTATGGCTACACCTTC.

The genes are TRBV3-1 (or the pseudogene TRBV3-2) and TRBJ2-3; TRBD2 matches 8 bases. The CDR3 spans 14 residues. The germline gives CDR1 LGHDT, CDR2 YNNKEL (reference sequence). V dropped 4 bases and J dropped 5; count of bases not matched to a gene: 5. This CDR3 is CASSLGRAGDTQYF. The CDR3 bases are TGTGCCAGCAGCCTCGGGAGGGCGGGAGATACGCAGTATTTT.